The next 26 T cell receptor beta chains were all read from a single sample in a study of monozygotic twins with inflammatory bowel disease (dated by TCRdb to about 2019). Receptor amplification or capture employed 5' RACE. TCRdb records Illumina HiSeq 2500 as the sequencer. With the reads reprocessed by TCRdb, a single entry stands for each CDR3 protein sequence and no DNA is reported. This sample's table lists some 150,000 distinct CDR3 sequences. The ten largest clonotypes hold about 8% of the sample. The sequenced sample was blood. These receptors were collected from a human donor with ulcerative colitis or Crohn's disease, or a healthy co-twin of an affected twin (not recorded which).

V gene TRBV6-2 or TRBV6-3 combines with J gene TRBJ2-7; the D call of TRBD1 rests on TCRdb alone, since no DNA is present to check it. Germline lookup yields CDR1 MNHEY and CDR2 SVGEGT. The CDR3 totals 12 residues. The CDR3: CASNRGAYEQYF.

The rearrangement uses TRBV20-1 and TRBJ2-7; TCRdb's D gene call, TRBD2, goes unchecked for lack of DNA. CDR1 is DFQATT and CDR2 is SNEGSKA in the germline V gene (reference sequence). This CDR3 is built from 13 residues. The CDR3 reads CSASRSSGSSNFF.

The chain is built from TRBV6-1 and TRBJ1-5; the TCRdb call, TRBD1, lacks DNA for checking. The CDR3 contains 16 residues. Germline lookup yields CDR1 MNHNS and CDR2 SASEGT. The CDR3 sequence: CASSEGTGLFNQPQHF.

The rearrangement uses TRBV20-1 and TRBJ2-5; the D call of TRBD2 rests on TCRdb alone, since no DNA is present to check it. Germline loops: CDR1 DFQATT, CDR2 SNEGSKA (reference sequence). CDR3 length equals 16 residues. CDR3 protein: CSAPLALAGVLETQYF.

This chain links TRBV12-3 or TRBV12-4 with TRBJ1-5. The CDR3 is made up of 13 amino acids. This CDR3 reads CASNLGFGQPQHF.

CDR3 residues: CATSVDRALETQYF. The V gene is TRBV24-1, the J gene TRBJ2-5; TCRdb indicates TRBD1, and absent DNA this call remains unverified. The CDR3 length is 14 residues. CDR1 and CDR2 (germline): KGHDR, SFDVKD.

J is TRBJ1-1 and V is TRBV12-3 or TRBV12-4. The CDR3 spans 14 residues. The CDR3 spells CASSFGRAETEAFF.

The rearrangement joins TRBV7-9 to TRBJ2-7; TCRdb gives TRBD2 as the D gene, but with no DNA this cannot be confirmed. The CDR3 sequence is 13 residues long. In germline, CDR1 is SEHNR, CDR2 FQNEAQ (reference sequence). CDR3 residues: CASSLEIGEEQYF.

This chain uses TRBV11-1 with TRBJ2-1. Germline V gene lookup returns CDR1 SGHAT and CDR2 FQDESV (reference sequence). CDR3 length equals 15 residues. The CDR3 loop reads CASNLDSSSYNEQFF.

The chain carries TRBV7-9 and TRBJ1-2. The CDR3 covers 15 residues. CDR1 SEHNR and CDR2 FQNEAQ come from the germline V gene (reference sequence). CDR3 residues: CASTRAIGIYYGYTF.

This chain connects TRBV5-1 to TRBJ2-3; checking the TCRdb D call of TRBD2 is not possible without DNA. Germline V gene sequence: CDR1 SGHRS, CDR2 YFSETQ. The CDR3 is 15 residues long. CDR3 in amino acids: CASSSGLVSTDTQYF.

The chain uses TRBV30 and TRBJ1-3. Germline V gene data show CDR1 as GTSNPN and CDR2 as SVGIG (reference sequence). The CDR3 is 13 residues long. The CDR3 loop reads CAWSPTGGNTIYF.

This chain connects TRBV24-1 to TRBJ2-1; the TRBD2 assignment by TCRdb is unverifiable without DNA. Germline V gene sequence: CDR1 KGHDR, CDR2 SFDVKD. The CDR3 runs 12 residues. The CDR3 reads CATSDLAGRRFF.

This chain links TRBV20-1 with TRBJ2-5; TCRdb names TRBD2, which stays unverified in the absence of DNA. This CDR3 has 14 residues. Germline V gene data show CDR1 as DFQATT and CDR2 as SNEGSKA (reference sequence). The CDR3 spells CSARLALWGETQYF.

The chain is built from TRBV20-1 and TRBJ2-7; TCRdb names TRBD2, which stays unverified in the absence of DNA. CDR3 size: 13 residues. Germline V gives CDR1 DFQATT, CDR2 SNEGSKA (reference sequence). This chain's CDR3 is CSAPLAGSYEQYF.

The CDR3 sequence: CASSLRGVHEQYF. The chain is built from TRBV7-9 and TRBJ2-7; TCRdb gives TRBD1 as the D gene, but with no DNA this cannot be confirmed. The CDR3 sequence is 13 residues long. Germline V gene lookup returns CDR1 SEHNR and CDR2 FQNEAQ (reference sequence).

The V and J genes are TRBV24-1 and TRBJ2-1; the TRBD1 assignment by TCRdb is unverifiable without DNA. Germline loops: CDR1 KGHDR, CDR2 SFDVKD. The CDR3 has 15 amino acids. CDR3 in amino acids: CATSEGDRAYNEQFF.

V usage is TRBV7-2 and J usage is TRBJ2-1; TCRdb's D call of TRBD2 is untestable without DNA. CDR1 and CDR2 from the germline V gene are SGHTA and FQGNSA. CDR3 length: 15 amino acids. CDR3 loop: CASTSGARAYNEQFF. Together with reference TRBV7-2 and TRBJ2-1, the CDR3 gives the full variable domain: GAGVSQSPSNKVTEKGKDVELRCDPISGHTALYWYRQSLGQGLEFLIYFQGNSAPDKSGLPSDRFSAERTGGSVSTLTIQRTQQEDSAVYLCASTSGARAYNEQFFGPGTRLTVL.

V gene TRBV14 combines with J gene TRBJ2-7; TCRdb's assignment of TRBD2 cannot be checked, as there is no DNA. The CDR3 covers 18 residues. From germline, CDR1 is SGHDN and CDR2 FVKESK. CDR3 residues: CASSQDSASGRPSYEQYF.

The rearrangement links TRBV30 to TRBJ2-3; checking the TCRdb D call of TRBD1 is not possible without DNA. The CDR3 consists of 15 residues. Germline CDR1 and CDR2: GTSNPN and SVGIG (reference sequence). The CDR3 sequence is CAWSVRGGGTDTQYF. Supplemented by reference TRBV30 and TRBJ2-3, the full variable domain reads SQTIHQWPATLVQPVGSPLSLECTVEGTSNPNLYWYRQAAGRGLQLLFYSVGIGQISSEVPQNLSASRPQDRQFILSSKKLLLSDSGFYLCAWSVRGGGTDTQYFGPGTRLTVL.

This chain links TRBV4-2 with TRBJ1-2; TCRdb names TRBD1, which stays unverified in the absence of DNA. Germline CDR1 LGHNA, CDR2 YNFKEQ. The CDR3 loop spans 15 amino acids. The CDR3 loop reads CASSQADRPPDGYTF.

The chain carries TRBV7-2 and TRBJ1-6; with no DNA, the TCRdb D assignment of TRBD1 cannot be verified. This CDR3 has 15 amino acids. Germline V gene data show CDR1 as SGHTA and CDR2 as FQGNSA. CDR3 protein: CASSLLTGPNSPLHF.

The V call is TRBV5-6, the J call TRBJ1-1. The V gene's germline CDR1 is SGHDT and CDR2 YYEEEE. The CDR3 is 13 amino acids. This chain's CDR3 is CASSLIANTEAFF.

This sequence joins TRBV28 and TRBJ2-7; TCRdb proposes TRBD1, but this gene call is untestable without DNA. CDR3 length: 13 amino acids. In germline, CDR1 is MDHEN, CDR2 SYDVKM. CDR3 residues: CASILSNGGEQYF.

CDR3 sequence reads: CASSLPQGGTGELFF. The chain combines TRBV5-1 with TRBJ2-2; the TCRdb call, TRBD2, lacks DNA for checking. The CDR3 is made up of 15 amino acids. Germline-derived CDR1 and CDR2 are SGHRS and YFSETQ.

V is TRBV2 and J is TRBJ2-1; TCRdb names TRBD2, which stays unverified in the absence of DNA. The CDR3 runs to 16 residues. The germline CDR1 and CDR2 sequences are SNHLY and FYNNEI. CDR3 loop: CASSDRTSVWGNEQFF.